The rows below give T cell receptor beta chains drawn from one sample of a study of T cells in Graves' hyperthyroidism and ophthalmopathy. TCRdb analysed the multiplex PCR reads with MiXCR anew, one entry per CDR3 protein. The repertoire holds nearly 600,000 distinct CDR3 sequences, with 14% as singletons. Sequencing was carried out using blood. Every receptor here comes from a woman between 18 and 29 years old with Graves' ophthalmopathy. The CDR3 runs from the conserved cysteine through the conserved F or W. A D gene is named only where the DNA matches it firmly. A clone size is listed for some rows: how often the clone was seen (once, few, many), or a class if it is expanded.

NA	TRBV29-1	TRBJ2-5	few	TGCAGCGTTGAGAGGGAATGGGGAGAGACCCAGTACTTC	CSVEREWGETQYF
NA	TRBV7-2	TRBJ1-4	NA	TGTGCCAGCAGCTTAGCGCTTCTTGACGGGGAAAAACTGTTTTTT	CASSLALLDGEKLFF
NA	TRBV6-1	TRBJ1-1	many	TGTGCCAGCAGTGACGGACGGGCGGCTGAAGCTTTCTTT	CASSDGRAAEAFF
TRBD2	TRBV20-1	TRBJ2-1	few	TGCAGTGCTAGAGATGCGGGAGGGGTTTCTGAGCAGTTCTTC	CSARDAGGVSEQFF
TRBD2	TRBV12-3/TRBV12-4	TRBJ2-5	few	TGTGCCAGCAGTTTGGGGAGCGGGAGAAGAGAGGAGACCCAGTACTTC	CASSLGSGRREETQYF
NA	TRBV12-3/TRBV12-4	TRBJ2-3	many	TGTGCCAGCAGTTTATCGGCTAGAAGAGATACGCAGTATTTT	CASSLSARRDTQYF
TRBD1	TRBV7-3	TRBJ2-1	many	TGTGCCAGCAGCCCCTGGACAGGGGATAGCAATGAGCAGTTCTTC	CASSPWTGDSNEQFF
NA	TRBV20-1	TRBJ2-3	NA	TGCAGTAGGCGGGACCCAGAAAGCACAGATACGCAGTATTTT	CSRRDPESTDTQYF
NA	TRBV7-2	TRBJ2-5	many	TGTGCCAGCAGCCAGGGTCCCAGGGGGACCCAGTACTTC	CASSQGPRGTQYF
TRBD2	TRBV6-1	TRBJ2-1	many	TGTGCCAGCAGTAGGACTAGCGGGACTAACTACAATGAGCAGTTCTTC	CASSRTSGTNYNEQFF
NA	TRBV6-6	TRBJ2-3	many	TGTGCCAGCAGTTACTCGAACTCAGATACGCAGTATTTT	CASSYSNSDTQYF
TRBD2	TRBV13	TRBJ2-3	many	TGTGCCAGCAGTCCCCTTAGCGGGAGCGGCACAGATACGCAGTATTTT	CASSPLSGSGTDTQYF
NA	TRBV11-3	TRBJ2-2	many	TGTGCCAGCAGCTTACTCGGAAGCACCGGGGAGCTGTTTTTT	CASSLLGSTGELFF
NA	TRBV12-3/TRBV12-4	TRBJ1-1	many	TGTGCCAGCAGTTTCTCTGCTGAAGCTTTCTTT	CASSFSAEAFF
NA	TRBV14	TRBJ2-1	NA	TGTGCCAGCAGCCAACAACTGTACAATGAGCAGTTCTTC	CASSQQLYNEQFF
NA	TRBV7-9	TRBJ2-7	few	TGTGCCAGCAGCCCACCGACAGAGTCCTACGAGCAGTACTTC	CASSPPTESYEQYF
NA	TRBV20-1	TRBJ2-7	many	TGCAGTGCTAAACCTTGGGCGGGGCTGGGCAACGAGCAGTACTTC	CSAKPWAGLGNEQYF
NA	TRBV2	TRBJ1-1	many	TGTGCCAGCAGTGATCTACGGGGATCGGGCACTGAAGCTTTCTTT	CASSDLRGSGTEAFF
TRBD1	TRBV10-3	TRBJ2-1	NA	TGTGCCATCATGGCACAGGGGGCGTCCTACAATGAGCAGTTCTTC	CAIMAQGASYNEQFF
TRBD1	TRBV7-2	TRBJ1-1	many	TGTGCCAGCAGCCCCCAGGGGGGGGACACTGAAGCTTTCTTT	CASSPQGGDTEAFF
NA	TRBV29-1	TRBJ1-1	many	TGCAGCGTTGAGCAGATTGAAGCTTTCTTT	CSVEQIEAFF
TRBD2	TRBV2	TRBJ2-1	many	TGTGCCAGCGCCGTTAGTAGCGGGAGTCACAATGAGCAGTTCTTC	CASAVSSGSHNEQFF
TRBD1	TRBV9	TRBJ1-2	many	TGTGCCAGCAGTGACGGGCAAACAGGGGAGAACTATGGCTACACCTTC	CASSDGQTGENYGYTF
NA	TRBV20-1	TRBJ1-1	many	TGCAGTGCTAAACAAGGTGGGACTGAAGCTTTCTTT	CSAKQGGTEAFF
TRBD1	TRBV20-1	TRBJ2-5	many	TGCAGTGCTAGAGTACGGGGACAGGGGGCACGAGAGACCCAGTACTTC	CSARVRGQGARETQYF
TRBD1	TRBV4-1	TRBJ2-7	NA	TGCGCCAGCAGGAGGGACAGGGAGAGGCACGAGCAGTACTTC	CASRRDRERHEQYF
NA	TRBV28	TRBJ2-1	many	TGTGCCAGCAGTTTATTTCTCTCAGGGACGGCCTACAATGAGCAGTTCTTC	CASSLFLSGTAYNEQFF
NA	TRBV11-2	TRBJ2-1	many	TGTGCCAGCAGGGCGGAGCAGAACTCCTACAATGAGCAGTTCTTC	CASRAEQNSYNEQFF